These T cell receptor beta chains were read from a single sample in a study of T cells after yellow fever vaccination. TCRdb re-called the 5' RACE reads with MiXCR, one entry per CDR3 protein. The sample has approximately 240,000 distinct CDR3 sequences, around 3.5% seen once. Material: PBMCs, obtained 15 days after the yellow fever booster vaccination. These receptors originate from a young man who received the YFV17D yellow fever vaccine. Both conserved end residues are part of each CDR3. Fields, in order: J gene, clone size, D gene, V gene, CDR3 protein, CDR3 DNA. D genes are given only for firm matches. For some rows the clone size is stated as once, few or many, or as a class when expanded; others skip it.

TRBJ2-1,many,TRBD1,TRBV24-1,CATSTDRGRYNEQFF,TGTGCCACCAGTACGGACAGGGGGCGTTACAATGAGCAGTTCTTC
TRBJ2-2,many,NA,TRBV7-2,CASSLGIIGELFF,TGTGCCAGCAGCTTAGGGATCATCGGGGAGCTGTTTTTT
TRBJ2-7,many,TRBD2,TRBV29-1,CSAAGLAGASYEQYF,TGCAGCGCCGCTGGACTAGCGGGGGCCTCCTACGAGCAGTACTTC
TRBJ2-3,many,TRBD2,TRBV20-1,CSARDQSGGGLSDTQYF,TGCAGTGCTAGAGATCAGTCCGGGGGGGGCCTTTCAGATACGCAGTATTTT
TRBJ1-2,many,NA,TRBV5-1,CASSLSGGSDGYTF,TGCGCCAGCAGCTTGTCGGGGGGATCGGATGGCTACACCTTC
TRBJ1-2,many,NA,TRBV12-3/TRBV12-4,CASSPRVVYGYTF,TGTGCCAGCAGTCCGCGGGTCGTCTATGGCTACACCTTC
TRBJ1-6,many,NA,TRBV7-3,CASSLSLNSPLHF,TGTGCCAGCAGCTTATCCCTGAATTCACCCCTCCACTTT
TRBJ1-1,NA,NA,TRBV5-1,CASSLDGMGDTEAFF,TGCGCCAGCAGCTTGGACGGAATGGGTGACACTGAAGCTTTCTTT
TRBJ2-2,many,NA,TRBV7-2,CASSYRGWNTGELFF,TGTGCCAGCAGCTACCGAGGGTGGAACACCGGGGAGCTGTTTTTT
TRBJ2-2,many,NA,TRBV19,CASSRGEDTGELFF,TGTGCCAGTAGTAGAGGGGAAGACACCGGGGAGCTGTTTTTT
TRBJ1-1,many,NA,TRBV11-2,CASSEPLRSTEAFF,TGTGCCAGCAGCGAGCCACTTAGGTCCACTGAAGCTTTCTTT
TRBJ1-5,many,NA,TRBV6-5,CASSYGQSNQPQHF,TGTGCCAGCAGTTACGGCCAGAGCAATCAGCCCCAGCATTTT
TRBJ1-3,NA,NA,TRBV12-3/TRBV12-4,CASSFGRVGGNTIYF,TGTGCCAGCAGTTTCGGACGGGTCGGTGGAAACACCATATATTTT
TRBJ2-3,many,NA,TRBV20-1,CSATSRTGITDTQYF,TGCAGTGCTACCTCTAGGACCGGGATAACAGATACGCAGTATTTT
TRBJ2-3,many,TRBD2,TRBV11-2,CASSLGLAATDTQYF,TGTGCCAGCAGCTTAGGACTAGCAGCCACAGATACGCAGTATTTT
TRBJ2-1,many,TRBD2,TRBV29-1,CSVVRVGGLVYNEQFF,TGCAGCGTTGTTAGGGTGGGAGGGCTGGTTTACAATGAGCAGTTCTTC
TRBJ1-5,NA,NA,TRBV7-2,CASSEGERQPQHF,TGTGCCAGCAGCGAGGGGGAACGTCAGCCCCAGCATTTT
TRBJ1-1,many,NA,TRBV6-6,CASSYYGVNTEAFF,TGTGCCAGCAGTTACTACGGGGTGAACACTGAAGCTTTCTTT
TRBJ2-5,many,NA,TRBV11-3,CASSLDLAKQETQYF,TGTGCCAGCAGCTTAGATCTCGCTAAGCAAGAGACCCAGTACTTC
TRBJ2-2,many,NA,TRBV12-3/TRBV12-4,CASSLKWNTGELFF,TGTGCCAGCAGCCTTAAATGGAACACCGGGGAGCTGTTTTTT
TRBJ2-3,many,NA,TRBV5-1,CASSAWDPTDTQYF,TGCGCCAGCAGCGCCTGGGACCCCACAGATACGCAGTATTTT
TRBJ1-3,many,NA,TRBV12-3/TRBV12-4,CASSLYPPYISGNTIYF,TGTGCCAGCAGTTTATACCCCCCGTATATATCTGGAAACACCATATATTTT
TRBJ1-6,many,NA,TRBV15,CATSRDFNSPLHF,TGTGCCACCAGCAGAGATTTTAATTCACCCCTCCACTTT
TRBJ1-2,many,NA,TRBV19,CASALGPNYGYTF,TGTGCCAGTGCTCTAGGACCAAACTATGGCTACACCTTC
TRBJ1-3,NA,TRBD1,TRBV4-3,CASSLEQGSNTIYF,TGCGCCAGCAGCCTGGAACAGGGGTCAAACACCATATATTTT
TRBJ1-5,many,TRBD1,TRBV7-2,CATGRDRGQPQHF,TGTGCCACAGGCCGGGACAGGGGTCAGCCCCAGCATTTT
TRBJ1-5,many,NA,TRBV30,CAWSAMGLFNQPQHF,TGTGCCTGGAGTGCCATGGGACTCTTTAATCAGCCCCAGCATTTT
TRBJ2-6,many,TRBD2,TRBV15,CATSSVAGGKSLGANVLTF,TGTGCCACCAGCAGTGTTGCCGGGGGGAAATCTCTTGGGGCCAACGTCCTGACTTTC
TRBJ2-2,many,TRBD1,TRBV7-2,CASSPGQTGELFF,TGTGCCAGCAGCCCGGGACAGACCGGGGAGCTGTTTTTT